One and the same sample provided the 15 T cell receptor beta chains below, sequenced in a study of graft-versus-host responses after intestinal transplantation. TCRdb's table, derived via immunoSEQ multiplex PCR, lists solely in-frame clones and lacks some. The data contain 45,000 to 60,000 clones, about 95% of them singletons. Their target antigens are unknown. The starting material was unstimulated CD8+ T cells sorted from spleen or lymph node cells, obtained before transplant. Receptors were obtained from a human donor who was the organ donor for an intestinal transplant.

The gene calls are TRBV4-1 and TRBJ1-1; D unresolved. The V gene's germline CDR1 is MGHRA and CDR2 YSYEKL. The germline V and J ends were trimmed by 2 bases and 1 base, with 8 bases remaining between them. CDR3 length: 14 residues. CDR3 residues: CASSQTTGNTEAFF. DNA for the CDR3: TGCGCCAGCAGCCAAACGACTGGGAACACTGAAGCTTTCTTT.

The V gene is TRBV9, the J gene TRBJ2-1, with a tentative D call TRBD2 (6 bases). The CDR3 is 17 residues long. V lost 0 bases, J lost 0 bases, and 13 bases lay in between. Germline V gene sequence: CDR1 SGDLS, CDR2 YYNGEE. CDR3 protein: CASSVGGQGGSYNEQFF. CDR3 DNA sequence: TGTGCCAGCAGCGTAGGAGGTCAGGGAGGCTCCTACAATGAGCAGTTCTTC.

The CDR3 reads CASSPGAGVDTQYF. The DNA for the CDR3 is TGTGCCAGCAGCCCCGGAGCGGGGGTGGATACGCAGTATTTT. This chain uses TRBV7-9 with TRBJ2-3; 8 positions agree with TRBD2. Germline V gene data show CDR1 as SEHNR and CDR2 as FQNEAQ (reference sequence). V lost 5 bases, J lost 6 bases, and 7 bases stayed unmatched. This CDR3 region has 14 residues.

The DNA of the CDR3 is TGTGCCAGTAGTATGGCGGGGGGCGCTTGGACAGATACGCAGTATTTT. This translates into CASSMAGGAWTDTQYF. The chain uses TRBV19 and TRBJ2-3, with 8 nucleotides matching TRBD2. CDR3 size: 16 residues. V was pared by 3 bases and J by 3 bases, with 8 bases of the junction left unmatched. Germline V CDR1 and CDR2: LNHDA, SQIVND (reference sequence).

V usage is TRBV28 and J usage is TRBJ2-7; TRBD2 agrees at 10 bases. Per the germline V gene, CDR1 is MDHEN and CDR2 is SYDVKM. The V and J ends lost 4 bases and 3 bases, in that order; junction bases with no gene match: 18. There are 19 residues in the CDR3. The CDR3 loop reads CASSSPPRLLAGNGYEQYF. The CDR3 bases are TGTGCCAGCAGTTCCCCCCCCCGCCTACTAGCGGGGAATGGCTACGAGCAGTACTTC.

The chain uses TRBV4-1 and TRBJ1-4; D uncertain. Germline V gives CDR1 MGHRA, CDR2 YSYEKL. V shed 8 bases and J shed 0 bases, with 13 bases lying between them. The CDR3 has 15 amino acids. CDR3 sequence: CASFDYGATNEKLFF. In DNA, the CDR3 is TGCGCCAGCTTCGACTACGGTGCAACTAATGAAAAACTGTTTTTT.

The chain links TRBV4-1 to TRBJ2-7, with TRBD1 matching over 10 bases. The germline gives CDR1 MGHRA, CDR2 YSYEKL. The trim removed 3 bases at V and 3 bases at J, leaving 2 bases unmatched. CDR3 length: 14 amino acids. The CDR3 protein is CASSHGQGVYEQYF. The CDR3 DNA reads as TGCGCCAGCAGCCACGGACAGGGGGTCTACGAGCAGTACTTC.

The rearrangement links TRBV27 to TRBJ1-3; D is undetermined. The V gene's germline CDR1 is MNHEY and CDR2 SMNVEV (reference sequence). The CDR3 runs 18 residues. Trimming stripped 5 bases from V and 0 bases from J, with 20 bases between. This chain's CDR3 is CASSPIVPEGLSGNTIYF. The CDR3 DNA follows: TGTGCCAGCAGTCCGATTGTACCGGAGGGCCTCTCTGGAAACACCATATATTTT.

The rearrangement links TRBV7-3 to TRBJ2-3; D ambiguous. V was pared by 5 bases and J by 5 bases, with 23 bases between. This CDR3 contains 17 residues. Germline values: CDR1 SGHTA, CDR2 FQGTGA. This CDR3 reads CASSPALDFRGLDTQYF. The CDR3 DNA is TGTGCCAGCAGCCCCGCCCTAGACTTCCGAGGCTTAGATACGCAGTATTTT.

V usage is TRBV6-1 and J usage is TRBJ2-5; possibly TRBD1 for D (5 bases). Near its end, the DNA agrees better with TRBJ2-7, so the J call may be wrong. The CDR3 covers 13 residues. The germline V gene encodes CDR1 MNHNS and CDR2 SASEGT. CDR3: CASSEGGTYEQYF. The CDR3 bases are TGTGCCAGCAGTGAAGGGGGCACCTACGAGCAGTACTTC.

The chain has TRBV4-1 and TRBJ1-3, with TRBD1 matching 10 bases. CDR1 and CDR2 from the germline V gene are MGHRA and YSYEKL. Trimming took 4 bases from V and 4 from J; bases not matched to a gene: 4. The CDR3 runs to 15 residues. The CDR3 bases are TGCGCCAGCAGCCCCGACAGGGGGCCGGGAAACACCATATATTTT. This sequence encodes CASSPDRGPGNTIYF.

The V gene is TRBV15, the J gene TRBJ1-5; tentative D call: TRBD1 (6 bases). The V and J ends lost 5 bases and 6 bases respectively, with 20 bases between them. CDR1 is LNHNV and CDR2 is YYDKDF in the germline V gene (reference sequence). The CDR3 consists of 16 residues. The CDR3 DNA sequence: TGTGCCACCAGCCCACCGACAGGCGGGAGTGGTCAGCCCCAGCATTTT. Protein sequence: CATSPPTGGSGQPQHF.

This rearrangement joins TRBV4-3 to TRBJ2-1; tentatively, D is TRBD2 (6 bases). Trimming stripped 3 bases from V and 1 base from J, with 10 bases between. Germline CDR1 reads LGHNA; CDR2 reads YSLEER. The CDR3 loop spans 15 amino acids. This CDR3 is CASSHRGGSYNEQFF. Here the CDR3 DNA reads TGCGCCAGCAGCCACCGCGGAGGGTCCTACAATGAGCAGTTCTTC.

This sequence joins TRBV7-9 and TRBJ2-3, with D tentatively TRBD1 or TRBD2 (5 bases each). The ends were cut back, 5 bases at V and 0 bases at J, with 18 bases in the middle. CDR3 length: 17 amino acids. Germline-derived CDR1 and CDR2 are SEHNR and FQNEAQ (reference sequence). CDR3 bases: TGTGCCAGCAGCCCCACCGGGACCTGGGGTAGCACAGATACGCAGTATTTT. It specifies CASSPTGTWGSTDTQYF.

The chain couples TRBV5-1 to TRBJ1-1; D unresolved. The CDR3 loop spans 15 amino acids. Trimming stripped 0 bases from V and 0 bases from J, with 9 bases between. Germline V gene data show CDR1 as SGHRS and CDR2 as YFSETQ. The CDR3 DNA sequence: TGCGCCAGCAGCTTGGAGAGAAGTCTGAACACTGAAGCTTTCTTT. Translated, it gives CASSLERSLNTEAFF.